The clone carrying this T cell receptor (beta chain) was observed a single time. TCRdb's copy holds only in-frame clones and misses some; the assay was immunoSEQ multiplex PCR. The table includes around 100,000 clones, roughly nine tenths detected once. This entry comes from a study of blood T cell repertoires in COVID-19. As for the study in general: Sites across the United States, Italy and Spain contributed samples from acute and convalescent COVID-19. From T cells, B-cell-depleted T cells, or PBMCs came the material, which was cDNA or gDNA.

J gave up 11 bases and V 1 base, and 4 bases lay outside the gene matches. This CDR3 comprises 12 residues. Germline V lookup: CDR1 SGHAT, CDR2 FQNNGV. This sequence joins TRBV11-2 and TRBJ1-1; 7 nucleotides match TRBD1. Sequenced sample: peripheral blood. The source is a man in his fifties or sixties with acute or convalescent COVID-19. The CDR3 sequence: CASSLGRGSAFF. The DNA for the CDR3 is TGTGCCAGCAGCTTAGGCAGGGGGAGCGCTTTCTTT.